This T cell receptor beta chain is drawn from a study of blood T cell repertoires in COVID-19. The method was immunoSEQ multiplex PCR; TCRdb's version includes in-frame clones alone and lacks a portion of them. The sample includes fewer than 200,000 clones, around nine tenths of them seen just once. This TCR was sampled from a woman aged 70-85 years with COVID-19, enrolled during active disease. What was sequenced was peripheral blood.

This CDR3 reads CATSEAENYGYTF. CDR3 sequence (DNA): TGTGCCACCAGTGAAGCCGAGAACTATGGCTACACCTTC. This chain links TRBV24-1 with TRBJ1-2, with D unclear. V shed 4 bases and J shed 2 bases, with 7 bases lying between them. CDR3 length: 13 amino acids. Germline values: CDR1 KGHDR, CDR2 SFDVKD.